This TCR beta chain was observed in a study of T cells after yellow fever vaccination. Study at large: SMART-Seq v4 Ultra Low Input prepared libraries from low-cell fractions.

Trimming took 2 bases from V and 9 from J; bases not matched to a gene: 10. Germline CDR1 is MNHEY and CDR2 is SVGAGI. The CDR3 length is 17 residues. This clonotype was recorded a few times. No antigen is known for it. Broader study findings: Reappearance after the booster was seen for most primary-vaccination clones, at roughly 96% CD4 and roughly 90% CD8.

TCRdb independently ran MiXCR on the 5' RACE reads; one entry per CDR3 protein. The table includes some 340,000 distinct CDR3 sequences, roughly 10% detected once. This specimen was CD4+ T cells sorted from PBMCs, taken 45 days after the yellow fever booster vaccination. The gene calls are TRBV6-5 and TRBJ1-6; 10 bases map to TRBD1. This clonotype originated in a man between 18 and 29 years old who received the YFV17D yellow fever vaccine. CDR3 nucleotides: TGTGCCAGCAGTTACCGTCCCGGGACAGGGGCGACTTCACCCCTCCACTTT. Translating gives CASSYRPGTGATSPLHF.